These 20 T cell receptor beta chains share one sample of origin, sequenced in a study of shared clonotypes between healthy human individuals. Assay used: immunoSEQ multiplex PCR; TCRdb lists only in-frame clones, some missing. The sample contains fewer than 1 million clones, around 96% of which appear only once. Naivety among CD8 cells was defined by CD45RO negativity and positive CCR7 selection, thereby excluding terminally differentiated effector memory CD45RA+ cells. The sample taken for sequencing was naive CD8+ T cells sorted from blood. These receptors were collected from a man aged 30 to 39 in good health.

The V gene is TRBV28, the J gene TRBJ1-3; a weak D match, TRBD1 (5 bases). Germline V gene lookup returns CDR1 MDHEN and CDR2 SYDVKM. The CDR3 is 16 amino acids. V lost 2 bases, J lost 0 bases, and 11 bases lay in between. The CDR3 bases are TGTGCCAGCAGTTTACAGGGCGATAACTCTGGAAACACCATATATTTT. Its protein product is CASSLQGDNSGNTIYF. The full variable domain, its missing parts supplied by reference TRBV28 and TRBJ1-3, is DVKVTQSSRYLVKRTGEKVFLECVQDMDHENMFWYRQDPGLGLRLIYFSYDVKMKEKGDIPEGYSVSREKKERFSLILESASTNQTSMYLCASSLQGDNSGNTIYFGEGSWLTVV.

On this clone itself: Compared with germline, one end of the junction differs, possibly owing to a read error. CDR3 in amino acids: CANQGWPATIF. The CDR3 coding sequence is TGTGCCAATCAGGGATGGCCCGCTACGATCTTC. The chain uses TRBV27 and TRBJ2-1; possible D gene TRBD1, 5 bases. Germline V lookup: CDR1 MNHEY, CDR2 SMNVEV (reference sequence). This CDR3 region has 11 residues.

The chain carries TRBV7-9 and TRBJ2-7; the D gene is possibly TRBD1 (6 bases). This CDR3 contains 16 residues. Germline values: CDR1 SEHNR, CDR2 FQNEAQ (reference sequence). Trimming stripped 3 bases from V and 2 bases from J, with 17 bases between. CDR3 protein: CASSFVGATSPYEQYF. As DNA, the CDR3 is TGTGCCAGCAGCTTTGTGGGGGCCACTAGTCCCTACGAGCAGTACTTC.

V and J are TRBV7-9 and TRBJ1-5; no clear D. Germline V lookup: CDR1 SEHNR, CDR2 FQNEAQ (reference sequence). V gave up 1 base and J gave up 4 bases, with 11 bases separating them. The CDR3 is 15 residues long. The CDR3 DNA sequence: TGTGCCAGCAGCTTAGATCCGTCCGTGAATCAGCCCCAGCATTTT. Protein sequence: CASSLDPSVNQPQHF.

V usage is TRBV18 and J usage is TRBJ2-7; 12 bases fit TRBD2. Germline CDR1 and CDR2: KGHSH and LQKENI. Trimming removed 4 bases from V and 3 bases from J; junction bases left unmatched: 7. This CDR3 region has 16 residues. CDR3 DNA: TGTGCCAGCTCACTCGGGGAGGGACTAGCGGGCTACGAGCAGTACTTC. Protein product: CASSLGEGLAGYEQYF.

A few counts support this clone. The chain recombines TRBV6-5 with TRBJ2-2; D not resolved. The CDR3 is made up of 13 amino acids. V lost 4 bases and J lost 6, with 9 bases in between. Looked up from germline, CDR1 is MNHEY and CDR2 is SVGAGI. The CDR3 nucleotides read TGTGCCAGCAGTTCGTATGCTGCCGGGGAGCTGTTTTTT. Its translation is CASSSYAAGELFF.

The rearrangement links TRBV19 to TRBJ2-3; D possibly corresponds to TRBD2 (6 bases). CDR3 length: 17 residues. V was pared by 3 bases and J by 4 bases, with 20 bases between. CDR1 is LNHDA, CDR2 SQIVND, per germline (reference sequence). The CDR3 DNA sequence: TGTGCCAGTAGTATTGAGGGAACCGTCAGGGAGGCAGATACGCAGTATTTT. It yields the protein CASSIEGTVREADTQYF. Based on the CDR3 plus reference TRBV19 and TRBJ2-3, the full variable domain is DGGITQSPKYLFRKEGQNVTLSCEQNLNHDAMYWYRQDPGQGLRLIYYSQIVNDFQKGDIAEGYSVSREKKESFPLTVTSAQKNPTAFYLCASSIEGTVREADTQYFGPGTRLTVL.

V gene TRBV29-1 combines with J gene TRBJ2-1; TRBD2 agrees at 11 bases. CDR3 length: 13 amino acids. The germline V gene has CDR1 SQVTM and CDR2 ANQGSEA. With 8 bases clipped from V and 8 bases from J, the junction kept 8 bases outside the gene matches. CDR3 sequence reads: CSMGTSGRDEQFF. In DNA form, the CDR3 reads TGCAGCATGGGGACTAGCGGTCGGGATGAGCAGTTCTTC.

The rearrangement uses TRBV10-3 and TRBJ2-2, with D possibly matching TRBD2 (5 bases). Germline lookup yields CDR1 ENHRY and CDR2 SYGVKD. The V gene lost 5 bases and the J gene lost 3 bases, with 10 bases spanning the gap. This CDR3 contains 14 residues. CDR3 protein: CAISLDSYTGELFF. CDR3 DNA sequence: TGTGCCATCAGTCTGGACTCCTACACCGGGGAGCTGTTTTTT.

J is TRBJ2-7 and V is TRBV13; D call uncertain. The germline V gene has CDR1 PRHDT and CDR2 FYEKMQ (reference sequence). The length of the CDR3 is 14 residues. Deletions cut 3 bases from V and 0 bases from J, with 9 bases between. The CDR3, as DNA: TGTGCCAGCAGCTTTGCAGGCACCTCCTACGAGCAGTACTTC. It yields the protein CASSFAGTSYEQYF.

The chain has TRBV10-2 and TRBJ2-2; TRBD2 aligns across 7 bases. Germline CDR1 WSHSY, CDR2 SAAADI. The CDR3 sequence is 14 residues long. After removal of 7 bases from V and 7 bases from J, the junction contained 9 bases not matched to a gene. CDR3 loop: CASTGREINGELFF. CDR3 coding DNA: TGCGCCAGCACCGGGCGGGAGATAAACGGGGAGCTGTTTTTT.

This sequence joins TRBV11-2 and TRBJ2-7; 14 nucleotides line up with TRBD2. Germline trimming cut 2 bases from V and 3 bases from J; bases unmatched to any gene: 6. The CDR3 runs 17 residues. The germline CDR1 and CDR2 sequences are SGHAT and FQNNGV. CDR3 protein: CASSLWTSGRPDYEQYF. The CDR3 nucleotides read TGTGCCAGCAGCTTATGGACTAGCGGGAGGCCCGACTACGAGCAGTACTTC.

The V and J genes are TRBV7-9 and TRBJ1-4; D gene unclear. Germline CDR1 SEHNR, CDR2 FQNEAQ (reference sequence). V was cut by 3 bases and J by 8 bases, with 13 bases left in between. The CDR3 has 14 residues. CDR3 loop: CASSFPSFGEKLFF. The DNA of the CDR3 is TGTGCCAGCAGCTTCCCCAGTTTCGGCGAAAAACTGTTTTTT.

This clone was seen only a few times. At the DNA level, this CDR3 is encoded by other sequences in the same sample as well. The chain is built from TRBV29-1 and TRBJ1-2, with D perhaps matching TRBD1 (6 bases). V was pared by 3 bases and J by 2 bases, with 7 bases between. The CDR3 consists of 12 residues. CDR1 SQVTM and CDR2 ANQGSEA come from the germline V gene. CDR3 DNA: TGCAGCGTTGAGGACAGAAACTATGGCTACACCTTC. This codes for CSVEDRNYGYTF.

V gene TRBV21-1 combines with J gene TRBJ2-7; TRBD1 is the table's D call, not checked against the DNA. TRBV21-1 is a recognized pseudogene. There are 16 residues in the CDR3. The CDR3 DNA follows: TGTGCCAGCAGCAAACTGTCAGGGAACAATTCCTACGAGCAGTACTTC. Its translation: CASSKLSGNNSYEQYF.

V gene TRBV13 combines with J gene TRBJ2-1; D gene unclear. Germline CDR1 PRHDT, CDR2 FYEKMQ (reference sequence). This CDR3 has 11 amino acids. Trimming shortened V by 1 base and J by 9 bases, and 4 bases separated the two germline ends. DNA for the CDR3: TGTGCCAGCAGCTTAGCTAGTGAGCAGTTCTTC. This encodes CASSLASEQFF.

The chain is built from TRBV4-1 and TRBJ2-1; D unresolved. Germline CDR1 and CDR2: MGHRA and YSYEKL. The CDR3 has 13 amino acids. V lost 2 bases, J lost 6 bases, and 8 bases lay in between. CDR3 protein: CASSQNDFNEQFF. The CDR3 nucleotides read TGCGCCAGCAGCCAAAATGACTTCAATGAGCAGTTCTTC.

The V gene is TRBV7-9, the J gene TRBJ2-7; 7 bases match TRBD1. Germline-derived CDR1 and CDR2 are SEHNR and FQNEAQ (reference sequence). The CDR3 runs to 11 residues. V was clipped by 5 bases and J by 5 bases; unmatched bases: 0. CDR3 residues: CASSQGDEQYF. CDR3 bases: TGTGCCAGCAGCCAGGGGGACGAGCAGTACTTC.

The gene calls are TRBV4-3 and TRBJ2-1; 12 bases are a match to TRBD2. Germline CDR1 reads LGHNA; CDR2 reads YSLEER. Unmatched junction bases numbered 9, after V lost 0 bases and J lost 9 bases. The CDR3 runs to 17 residues. The CDR3: CASSQDYASGRVGEQFF. The CDR3, as DNA: TGCGCCAGCAGCCAAGATTACGCTAGCGGGAGGGTAGGTGAGCAGTTCTTC.

This rearrangement joins TRBV10-3 to TRBJ2-7; 10 positions agree with TRBD1. Unmatched junction bases numbered 8, after V lost 6 bases and J lost 3 bases. This CDR3 has 15 residues. Looked up from germline, CDR1 is ENHRY and CDR2 is SYGVKD. The DNA for the CDR3 is TGTGCCATCAGCCCGGGACAGGGGAAATTCTACGAGCAGTACTTC. The encoded protein is CAISPGQGKFYEQYF.